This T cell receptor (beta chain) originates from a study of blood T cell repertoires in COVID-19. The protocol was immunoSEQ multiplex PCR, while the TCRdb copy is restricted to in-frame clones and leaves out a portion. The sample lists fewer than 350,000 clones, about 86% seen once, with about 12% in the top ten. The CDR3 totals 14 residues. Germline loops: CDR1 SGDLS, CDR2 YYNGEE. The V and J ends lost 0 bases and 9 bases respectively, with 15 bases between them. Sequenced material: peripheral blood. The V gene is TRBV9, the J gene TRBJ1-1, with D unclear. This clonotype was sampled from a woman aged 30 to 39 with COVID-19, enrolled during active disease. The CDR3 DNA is TGTGCCAGCAGCGTAGACGGCGGGGTCCCCCAAGCTTTCTTT. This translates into CASSVDGGVPQAFF.